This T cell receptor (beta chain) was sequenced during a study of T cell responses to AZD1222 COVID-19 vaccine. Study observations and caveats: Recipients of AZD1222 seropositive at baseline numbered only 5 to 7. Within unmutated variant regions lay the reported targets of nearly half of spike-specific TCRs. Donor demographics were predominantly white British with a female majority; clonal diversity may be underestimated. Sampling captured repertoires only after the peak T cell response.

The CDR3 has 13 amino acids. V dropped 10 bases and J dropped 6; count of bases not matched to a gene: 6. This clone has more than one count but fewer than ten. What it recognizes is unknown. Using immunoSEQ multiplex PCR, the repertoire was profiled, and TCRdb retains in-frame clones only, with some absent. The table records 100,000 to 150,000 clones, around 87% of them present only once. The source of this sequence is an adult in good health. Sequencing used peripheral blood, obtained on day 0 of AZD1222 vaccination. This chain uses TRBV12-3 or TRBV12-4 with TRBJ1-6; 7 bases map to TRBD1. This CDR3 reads CATKQGINSPLHF. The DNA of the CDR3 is TGTGCCACCAAACAGGGGATTAATTCACCCCTCCACTTT.